This TCR beta chain was captured by sequencing in a study of PD-L1 blockade in urothelial cancer (dated by TCRdb to 2016 to 2017). For the wider study: All patients started therapy at some point between 2014 and 2016 and received atezolizumab 1,200 mg intravenously every 3 weeks. An ECOG performance status of 0 or 1 was recorded for the patients, and 0 to 3 prior chemotherapy regimens had been received by the patients. Durable clinical benefit was achieved by nine patients and was not achieved by 20 patients. A median of roughly 140,000 T cells and 80,000 or so unique TCRs was obtained from blood samples, and a median clonality of 0.080 was observed. An exploratory multi-omic analysis was conducted of the somatic, immune and clinical correlates of response to PD-L1 blockade with atezolizumab in urothelial cancer. Blood samples were analyzed at 3 weeks after treatment start (second dose) and at 6 weeks after treatment start. Whole exome sequencing and RNA sequencing of pretreatment tumors were performed alongside TCR sequencing in the same patients. About 90% of the roughly 30 patients were identified as males with urothelial cancer of bladder origin, and a prior smoking history was reported by 18 of 29 patients. Pretreatment tumor samples, along with matched peripheral blood collected serially before and after atezolizumab treatment, underwent TCR sequencing. Durable clinical benefit meant progression-free survival longer than 6 months, and TCR features were also tested against progression-free and overall survival. Pretreatment blood TCR-seq was available for 30 or so patients, at least one posttreatment blood collection was obtained for around 25 patients, and tumor TCR-seq was available for around 25 patients. What the authors observed across the whole study: Improved progression-free and overall survival was found to be associated with pretreatment peripheral blood TCR clonality below the median. Patients with durable benefit showed greater expansion of tumor-associated TCR clones in peripheral blood 3 weeks after starting treatment (n ≈ 21, p = 0.022). Because the sample size was small (n ≈ 29) and many exploratory analyses were performed, the results are intended to be hypothesis-generating.

The cohort included 25 to 30 patients with locally advanced or metastatic urothelial carcinoma who were treated at Memorial Sloan Kettering on a trial protocol. Peripheral blood mononuclear cells were collected pretreatment and during treatment, with between 1 and 8 total time points obtained per patient. The Qiagen DNeasy Blood extraction kit was used to purify genomic DNA from total PBMCs and from tumor samples. PBMCs were collected pretreatment and during treatment, and were isolated and stored as previously described. As for this clone: Its cognate antigen has yet to be identified. At one end the junction does not follow the germline gene, possibly because of a read error.

Synthetic TCR analog templates were spiked into each PCR so that absolute template abundance could be estimated from read counts. The immunoSEQ assay was used to amplify TCRbeta CDR3 regions from genomic DNA with bias-controlled V and J gene primers. Rearranged TCRbeta segments were sequenced at approximately 20X coverage. Under the source paper's analysis protocol: Clustering was used to correct sequencing errors, and CDR3s were annotated against IMGT so that V, D and J genes could be assigned. Downstream analyses used only productive TCRbeta rearrangements, leaving out any out-of-frame or stop-codon sequences. Clonality was computed as one minus Shannon entropy normalized by the log of the number of unique productive sequences. Fisher's exact test with Benjamini-Hochberg correction, at a threshold of adjusted p below 0.01, was used to find clones that differed between time points or between blood and tumor. In TCRdb, the immuneACCESS table is reduced to in-frame sequences with V and J assigned. These tables do not hold every clone; where another copy was compared, an unresolved V gene accounts for under half, and the others remain unexplained. D and trimming come from the DNA, and the V and J calls and clone size come from that table. The sample has tens of thousands of clones on record, about 90% of them singletons. 15% to 20% of the sample is held by the ten biggest clonotypes.

CDR1 and CDR2, looked up from the germline V gene (reference sequence), are LNHDA and SQIVND. Counted from cysteine to phenylalanine, this CDR3 has 14 amino acids. The entry retains the CDR3 DNA only, 42 bases that are in frame from base 1. The chain couples TRBV19 to TRBJ2-7, and TRBD1 aligns with 10 junction nucleotides. This TCR came from a man aged 55 to 70 with urothelial cancer. The sequences come from PBMCs, collected around atezolizumab (anti-PD-L1) treatment. The CDR3 region: CASSIGTGEREQYF. The DNA reads TGTGCCAGTAGCATAGGGACAGGGGAGCGCGAGCAGTACTTC.